The 10 T cell receptor beta chains below come from one sample, sequenced in a study of blood T cell repertoires in COVID-19. Libraries were prepared by immunoSEQ multiplex PCR; TCRdb keeps only in-frame clonotypes and omits some of them. The sample has fewer than 350,000 clones; 70% to 90% are singletons. The specimen sequenced was peripheral blood. The receptor set was obtained from a man aged 18 to 30 with active or convalescent COVID-19.

This chain links TRBV4-3 with TRBJ1-3; tentatively, D is TRBD1 (5 bases). The CDR3 has 15 residues. Trimming cost V 0 bases and J 3 bases, with 9 bases left between them. CDR1 LGHNA and CDR2 YSLEER come from the germline V gene. CDR3: CASSQDAGFGNTIYF. Here the CDR3 DNA reads TGCGCCAGCAGCCAAGACGCAGGGTTTGGAAACACCATATATTTT.

This clone was recorded only once. As DNA, the CDR3 is TGCGCCAGCAGCTTGGGCACTACAGGGTTGGTAACCTCCGAGCTGTTTTTT. This translates into CASSLGTTGLVTSELFF. The chain recombines TRBV5-1 with TRBJ2-2, with TRBD1 as a possible D gene (6 bases). The CDR3 length is 17 residues. Germline CDR1 reads SGHRS; CDR2 reads YFSETQ. Trimming took 0 bases from V and 11 from J, leaving 23 bases between them.

The V gene is TRBV6-2 or TRBV6-3, the J gene TRBJ2-2, with D unclear. Germline CDR1 is MNHEY and CDR2 is SVGEGT. The CDR3 covers 20 residues. Trimming left V 6 bases short and J 1 base short, with 27 bases between. The CDR3 region is CASSYFGLPNVAVNTGELFF. CDR3 DNA: TGTGCCAGCAGCTATTTTGGCCTGCCGAACGTGGCGGTGAACACCGGGGAGCTGTTTTTT.

The V and J genes are TRBV27 and TRBJ2-5, with D possibly TRBD1 on 5 matching bases. V lost 5 bases and J 4 bases, leaving 8 bases between the germline ends. The CDR3 consists of 12 residues. Germline-derived CDR1 and CDR2 are MNHEY and SMNVEV (reference sequence). CDR3 loop: CASSSRGETQYF. The CDR3 nucleotides are TGTGCCAGCAGTAGTAGGGGAGAGACCCAGTACTTC.

The rearrangement joins TRBV7-9 to TRBJ1-2; TRBD1 might be the D (5 bases). Germline CDR1 SEHNR, CDR2 FQNEAQ (reference sequence). The CDR3 spans 14 residues. Trimming removed 7 bases at V and 0 bases at J, with 12 bases between. The CDR3 DNA is TGTGCCAGCAATCCGGACACCTCTAACTATGGCTACACCTTC. Protein product: CASNPDTSNYGYTF.

The chain has TRBV12-3 or TRBV12-4 and TRBJ2-3; 7 bases fit TRBD2. The length of the CDR3 is 13 residues. J gave up 6 bases and V 8 bases, and 8 bases lay outside the gene matches. The CDR3 region is CASLTGGGDTQYF. CDR3 DNA sequence: TGTGCCAGCCTAACGGGGGGTGGTGATACGCAGTATTTT.

The chain employs TRBV6-4 and TRBJ1-5; TRBD1 aligns across 7 bases. The ends lost 6 bases at V and 7 bases at J; junction bases unmatched: 9. This CDR3 region has 14 residues. CDR1 and CDR2 (germline): MRHNA, SNTAGT. The CDR3 DNA reads TGTGCCAGCAGGGTCGGGACAGCTGGGCAGCCCCAGCATTTT. This translates into CASRVGTAGQPQHF.

This chain joins TRBV9 and TRBJ1-2; tentative D call: TRBD1 (5 bases). The V gene's germline CDR1 is SGDLS and CDR2 YYNGEE. Trimming took 0 bases from V and 4 from J, leaving 10 bases between them. The CDR3 covers 14 residues. The CDR3 is CASSVVGGTYGYTF. The CDR3 region has the DNA TGTGCCAGCAGCGTAGTGGGGGGTACCTATGGCTACACCTTC.

The J gene is TRBJ1-4, the V gene TRBV11-2; 11 bases align to TRBD1. The CDR3 has 19 amino acids. Germline CDR1 SGHAT, CDR2 FQNNGV. After removal of 2 bases from V and 0 bases from J, the junction contained 8 bases not matched to a gene. CDR3 DNA sequence: TGTGCCAGCAGCTTAAATCGGTGGACAGGGGGCCCAACTAATGAAAAACTGTTTTTT. Translated, it gives CASSLNRWTGGPTNEKLFF. Using reference TRBV11-2 and TRBJ1-4 for the parts outside the CDR3, the full variable domain is EAGVAQSPRYKIIEKRQSVAFWCNPISGHATLYWYQQILGQGPKLLIQFQNNGVVDDSQLPKDRFSAERLKGVDSTLKIQPAKLEDSAVYLCASSLNRWTGGPTNEKLFFGSGTQLSVL.

The chain couples TRBV5-4 to TRBJ2-3; D may be TRBD1 (6 bases). Trimming cost V 4 bases and J 5 bases, with 17 bases left between them. The germline V gene has CDR1 SGHNT and CDR2 YYREEE (reference sequence). CDR3 length: 15 residues. This CDR3 is CASSTVAGVRDTQYF. The CDR3 DNA sequence: TGTGCCAGCAGCACCGTGGCAGGGGTGAGAGATACGCAGTATTTT.